These T cell receptor beta chains were read from a single sample in a study of T cell responses to AZD1222 COVID-19 vaccine. Using immunoSEQ multiplex PCR, the repertoire was profiled, and TCRdb retains in-frame clones only, with some absent. In the table there are 150,000 to 200,000 clones, 88% of which are singletons. The sequencing used peripheral blood, collected on day 0 of AZD1222 vaccination. These TCRs come from an adult in good health. CDR3s include the opening cysteine and the closing phenylalanine or tryptophan. Fields, in order: CDR3 DNA, CDR3 protein, V gene, D gene, J gene, CDR3 length, clone size. D genes are given only for firm matches. Clone size appears in some rows only: once, few, many, or a class for an expanded clone.

CDR3 DNA: TGTGCCAGCAGCCCTCTAGGGGATACGCAGTATTTT
CDR3 protein: CASSPLGDTQYF
V gene: TRBV5-4
D gene: .
J gene: TRBJ2-3
CDR3 length: 12
clone size: once

CDR3 DNA: TGTGCCAGCAGCCAAGATAAGCCGATTAATGAAAAACTGTTTTTT
CDR3 protein: CASSQDKPINEKLFF
V gene: TRBV4-2
D gene: .
J gene: TRBJ1-4
CDR3 length: 15
clone size: .

CDR3 DNA: TGCAGCGTTGTACCAGGACAGGCAAAGAGCTCCTACGAGCAGTACTTC
CDR3 protein: CSVVPGQAKSSYEQYF
V gene: TRBV29-1
D gene: TRBD1
J gene: TRBJ2-7
CDR3 length: 16
clone size: .

CDR3 DNA: TGTGCCAGCATAGAAGGGACATTGAACACTGAAGCTTTCTTT
CDR3 protein: CASIEGTLNTEAFF
V gene: TRBV6-5
D gene: .
J gene: TRBJ1-1
CDR3 length: 14
clone size: .

CDR3 DNA: TGTGCCAGCAGTTTGGAGACAGGGGGTGGTTTCCAAGAGACCCAGTACTTC
CDR3 protein: CASSLETGGGFQETQYF
V gene: TRBV28
D gene: TRBD1
J gene: TRBJ2-5
CDR3 length: 17
clone size: .

CDR3 DNA: TGTGCCAGCAGCTTAAAGGGTGACGGATACTACGAGCAGTACTTC
CDR3 protein: CASSLKGDGYYEQYF
V gene: TRBV7-8
D gene: .
J gene: TRBJ2-7
CDR3 length: 15
clone size: .

CDR3 DNA: TGTGCCTGGAGTGTGGGTCAGGAGGGCTCACCCCTCCACTTT
CDR3 protein: CAWSVGQEGSPLHF
V gene: TRBV30
D gene: .
J gene: TRBJ1-6
CDR3 length: 14
clone size: .

CDR3 DNA: TGTGCCAGTAGTATATTCGGGGACTATGGCTACACCTTC
CDR3 protein: CASSIFGDYGYTF
V gene: TRBV19
D gene: .
J gene: TRBJ1-2
CDR3 length: 13
clone size: few

CDR3 DNA: TGTGCCAGCAGCCAACGGGGGGTTCGCGGTAATTCACCCCTCCACTTT
CDR3 protein: CASSQRGVRGNSPLHF
V gene: TRBV3-1/TRBV3-2
D gene: .
J gene: TRBJ1-6
CDR3 length: 16
clone size: .

CDR3 DNA: TGTGCCAGCAGCCCAAGGGGTGGTATCTCGAGCTCCTACGAGCAGTACTTC
CDR3 protein: CASSPRGGISSSYEQYF
V gene: TRBV7-8
D gene: .
J gene: TRBJ2-7
CDR3 length: 17
clone size: .

CDR3 DNA: TGTGCCAGCAGTTACCGGGCCGGGGCCGATCAGCCCCAGCATTTT
CDR3 protein: CASSYRAGADQPQHF
V gene: TRBV6-2/TRBV6-3
D gene: .
J gene: TRBJ1-5
CDR3 length: 15
clone size: .

CDR3 DNA: TGCAGCGTTGGCGCTAGCGGGACCACAGATACGCAGTATTTT
CDR3 protein: CSVGASGTTDTQYF
V gene: TRBV29-1
D gene: TRBD2
J gene: TRBJ2-3
CDR3 length: 14
clone size: .

CDR3 DNA: TGTGCCAGCAGCTTAGAAAGGAGGCGCGGCTACACCTTC
CDR3 protein: CASSLERRRGYTF
V gene: TRBV11-2
D gene: .
J gene: TRBJ1-2
CDR3 length: 13
clone size: .

CDR3 DNA: TGTGCCAGTAGTATTCTTGGTAAGGCGGGCTTCGATCAGCCCCAGCATTTT
CDR3 protein: CASSILGKAGFDQPQHF
V gene: TRBV19
D gene: .
J gene: TRBJ1-5
CDR3 length: 17
clone size: .

CDR3 DNA: TGTGCCAGCAGTTTGGGGTACGAGCAGTACTTC
CDR3 protein: CASSLGYEQYF
V gene: TRBV12-3/TRBV12-4
D gene: .
J gene: TRBJ2-7
CDR3 length: 11
clone size: .

CDR3 DNA: TGTGCCAGCAGCGTAGGGGATACGGGGGCCTTCGCCTACGAGCAGTACTTC
CDR3 protein: CASSVGDTGAFAYEQYF
V gene: TRBV9
D gene: .
J gene: TRBJ2-7
CDR3 length: 17
clone size: .

CDR3 DNA: TGTGCCAGCAGCCCACTGACAGGGAACTACGAGCAGTACTTC
CDR3 protein: CASSPLTGNYEQYF
V gene: TRBV9
D gene: TRBD1
J gene: TRBJ2-7
CDR3 length: 14
clone size: .

CDR3 DNA: TGCGCCAGCAGCTTGTCCAGCCAAGAGACCCAGTACTTC
CDR3 protein: CASSLSSQETQYF
V gene: TRBV5-1
D gene: .
J gene: TRBJ2-5
CDR3 length: 13
clone size: .

CDR3 DNA: TGTGCCATCAGTGGGACAGGGAGCGGCTACACCTTC
CDR3 protein: CAISGTGSGYTF
V gene: TRBV10-3
D gene: TRBD1
J gene: TRBJ1-2
CDR3 length: 12
clone size: .

CDR3 DNA: TGTGCCAGCAGCCAAGTAATGACAGGCGGCAATCAGCCCCAGCATTTT
CDR3 protein: CASSQVMTGGNQPQHF
V gene: TRBV14
D gene: .
J gene: TRBJ1-5
CDR3 length: 16
clone size: .

CDR3 DNA: TGTGCCAGCAGCTCCTTAATTGAGACCCAGTACTTC
CDR3 protein: CASSSLIETQYF
V gene: TRBV7-2
D gene: .
J gene: TRBJ2-5
CDR3 length: 12
clone size: .

CDR3 DNA: TGTGCCTGGAGTGTAAACAGGGCAGCTAACTATGGCTACACCTTC
CDR3 protein: CAWSVNRAANYGYTF
V gene: TRBV30
D gene: .
J gene: TRBJ1-2
CDR3 length: 15
clone size: .

CDR3 DNA: TGTGCCACCAGCAGAGGACCGAATCGAATGAATTCACCCCTCCACTTT
CDR3 protein: CATSRGPNRMNSPLHF
V gene: TRBV15
D gene: .
J gene: TRBJ1-6
CDR3 length: 16
clone size: once

CDR3 DNA: TGTGCCAGCAGCCCACAGGGACTAACAAGGGGCACTGAAGCTTTCTTT
CDR3 protein: CASSPQGLTRGTEAFF
V gene: TRBV9
D gene: .
J gene: TRBJ1-1
CDR3 length: 16
clone size: .

CDR3 DNA: TGCAGTGCTAGCAAGGGACAGTCCCAGCATTTT
CDR3 protein: CSASKGQSQHF
V gene: TRBV20-1
D gene: TRBD1
J gene: TRBJ1-5
CDR3 length: 11
clone size: .

CDR3 DNA: TGTGCCATCAGTGAAATGGGGGCAAACTATGGCTACACCTTC
CDR3 protein: CAISEMGANYGYTF
V gene: TRBV10-3
D gene: .
J gene: TRBJ1-2
CDR3 length: 14
clone size: .

CDR3 DNA: TGCGCCAGCAGCCCTTCGACGGCGAACACTGAAGCTTTCTTT
CDR3 protein: CASSPSTANTEAFF
V gene: TRBV5-1
D gene: .
J gene: TRBJ1-1
CDR3 length: 14
clone size: .

CDR3 DNA: TGTGCCATCACCCCGACAGGCCGGTCCCCTGGAAACACCATATATTTT
CDR3 protein: CAITPTGRSPGNTIYF
V gene: TRBV10-3
D gene: .
J gene: TRBJ1-3
CDR3 length: 16
clone size: .

CDR3 DNA: TGTGCCAGCAGCTTGGCCCAGGCCAGGTTCTACTTC
CDR3 protein: CASSLAQARFYF
V gene: TRBV5-6
D gene: .
J gene: TRBJ2-7
CDR3 length: 12
clone size: .

CDR3 DNA: TGTGCCAGCAGCTCAACCGGGGGACCTGGGGAGACCCAGTACTTC
CDR3 protein: CASSSTGGPGETQYF
V gene: TRBV11-3
D gene: .
J gene: TRBJ2-5
CDR3 length: 15
clone size: .

CDR3 DNA: TGTGCCAGCAGTTTAGACACGCCGTACGAGCAGTACTTC
CDR3 protein: CASSLDTPYEQYF
V gene: TRBV12-3/TRBV12-4
D gene: .
J gene: TRBJ2-7
CDR3 length: 13
clone size: .

CDR3 DNA: TGTGCCAGCAGCCAACTTGGTCTGGAGGGCAGATACTACGAGCAGTACTTC
CDR3 protein: CASSQLGLEGRYYEQYF
V gene: TRBV13
D gene: .
J gene: TRBJ2-7
CDR3 length: 17
clone size: .

CDR3 DNA: TGTGCCAGCAGCGCGAGGGGGAACACTGAAGCTTTCTTT
CDR3 protein: CASSARGNTEAFF
V gene: TRBV9
D gene: .
J gene: TRBJ1-1
CDR3 length: 13
clone size: .

CDR3 DNA: TGTGCCTGGAGTGTGGGAGTAGGGACTAGCAATCAGCCCCAGCATTTT
CDR3 protein: CAWSVGVGTSNQPQHF
V gene: TRBV30
D gene: .
J gene: TRBJ1-5
CDR3 length: 16
clone size: .

CDR3 DNA: TGTGCCAGTTCAATAGGTCTAGCGGGGACATACGAGCAGTACTTC
CDR3 protein: CASSIGLAGTYEQYF
V gene: TRBV19
D gene: TRBD2
J gene: TRBJ2-7
CDR3 length: 15
clone size: .

CDR3 DNA: TGTGCCAGCAGGACAGGGGGCCCTGTTAGCTCCTACAATGAGCAGTTCTTC
CDR3 protein: CASRTGGPVSSYNEQFF
V gene: TRBV27
D gene: TRBD1
J gene: TRBJ2-1
CDR3 length: 17
clone size: .

CDR3 DNA: TGTGCCAGCAGCTTAGGAGTGGGTGGGGGCTACACCTTC
CDR3 protein: CASSLGVGGGYTF
V gene: TRBV7-8
D gene: .
J gene: TRBJ1-2
CDR3 length: 13
clone size: .

CDR3 DNA: TGTGCCAGCAGCTTCGTTCAGGGCATCCAGACCCAGTACTTC
CDR3 protein: CASSFVQGIQTQYF
V gene: TRBV7-2
D gene: .
J gene: TRBJ2-5
CDR3 length: 14
clone size: .

CDR3 DNA: TGCAGCGTTGAAGACAGGGTAACCCCTGAAGCTTTCTTT
CDR3 protein: CSVEDRVTPEAFF
V gene: TRBV29-1
D gene: .
J gene: TRBJ1-1
CDR3 length: 13
clone size: few

CDR3 DNA: TGTGCCAGCTCACTGGACAGGGCCCCAGGGGCCCAGTACTTC
CDR3 protein: CASSLDRAPGAQYF
V gene: TRBV18
D gene: TRBD1
J gene: TRBJ2-5
CDR3 length: 14
clone size: .

CDR3 DNA: TGTGCCAGCAGCTTCGAGGGAATTAGCTATGGCTACACCTTC
CDR3 protein: CASSFEGISYGYTF
V gene: TRBV7-3
D gene: .
J gene: TRBJ1-2
CDR3 length: 14
clone size: .

CDR3 DNA: TGTGCCAGCAGCCAAGTCCCCCAGGATTTCTATGGCTACACCTTC
CDR3 protein: CASSQVPQDFYGYTF
V gene: TRBV14
D gene: .
J gene: TRBJ1-2
CDR3 length: 15
clone size: .

CDR3 DNA: TGTGCCACCGCCGCGGGACAGGGTGTAGGCTACACCTTC
CDR3 protein: CATAAGQGVGYTF
V gene: TRBV28
D gene: TRBD1
J gene: TRBJ1-2
CDR3 length: 13
clone size: .

CDR3 DNA: TGTGCCAGCTCACCTGGCCGGGGATTAAAGGTGACCCAGTACTTC
CDR3 protein: CASSPGRGLKVTQYF
V gene: TRBV18
D gene: .
J gene: TRBJ2-5
CDR3 length: 15
clone size: .

CDR3 DNA: TGCAGCGTTGAATGGGACACAGATACGCAGTATTTT
CDR3 protein: CSVEWDTDTQYF
V gene: TRBV29-1
D gene: .
J gene: TRBJ2-3
CDR3 length: 12
clone size: few

CDR3 DNA: TGTGCCAGCAGCTTAGATCTGGCGGCGAATTCACCCCTCCACTTT
CDR3 protein: CASSLDLAANSPLHF
V gene: TRBV11-2
D gene: .
J gene: TRBJ1-6
CDR3 length: 15
clone size: .

CDR3 DNA: TGTGCCAGCAGCCACAACAATCAGCCCCAGCATTTT
CDR3 protein: CASSHNNQPQHF
V gene: TRBV7-2
D gene: .
J gene: TRBJ1-5
CDR3 length: 12
clone size: few

CDR3 DNA: TGTGCCAGCAGCTGGGGACAGGTTAATTCACCCCTCCACTTT
CDR3 protein: CASSWGQVNSPLHF
V gene: TRBV7-2
D gene: TRBD1
J gene: TRBJ1-6
CDR3 length: 14
clone size: .

CDR3 DNA: TGTGCCAGCAGCCTCCGCAATTCACCCCTCCACTTT
CDR3 protein: CASSLRNSPLHF
V gene: TRBV11-2
D gene: .
J gene: TRBJ1-6
CDR3 length: 12
clone size: .

CDR3 DNA: TGTGCCAGTAATGAGGACAGGGGAAGCAATCAGCCCCAGCATTTT
CDR3 protein: CASNEDRGSNQPQHF
V gene: TRBV19
D gene: TRBD1
J gene: TRBJ1-5
CDR3 length: 15
clone size: .